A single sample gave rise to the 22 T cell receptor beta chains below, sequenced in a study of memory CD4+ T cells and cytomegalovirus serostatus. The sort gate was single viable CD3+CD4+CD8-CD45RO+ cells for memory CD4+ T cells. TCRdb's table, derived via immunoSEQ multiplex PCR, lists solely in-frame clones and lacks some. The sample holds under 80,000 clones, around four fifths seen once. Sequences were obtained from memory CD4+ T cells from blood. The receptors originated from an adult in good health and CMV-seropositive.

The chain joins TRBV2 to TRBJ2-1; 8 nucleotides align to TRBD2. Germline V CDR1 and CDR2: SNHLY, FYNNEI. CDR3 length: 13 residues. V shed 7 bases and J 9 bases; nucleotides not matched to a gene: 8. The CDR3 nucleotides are TGTGCCAGCACTGAGCGGGAGATCGGTGAGCAGTTCTTC. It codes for CASTEREIGEQFF.

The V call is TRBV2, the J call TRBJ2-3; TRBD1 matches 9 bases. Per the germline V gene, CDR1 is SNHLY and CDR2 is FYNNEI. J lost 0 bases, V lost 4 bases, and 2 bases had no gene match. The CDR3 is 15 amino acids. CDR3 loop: CASSGDRASTDTQYF. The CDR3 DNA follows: TGTGCCAGCAGTGGGGACAGGGCTAGCACAGATACGCAGTATTTT.

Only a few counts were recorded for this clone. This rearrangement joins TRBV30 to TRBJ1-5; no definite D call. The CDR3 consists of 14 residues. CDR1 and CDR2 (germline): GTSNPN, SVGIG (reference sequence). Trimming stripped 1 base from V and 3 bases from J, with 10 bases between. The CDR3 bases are TGTGCCTGGAGTGGCGGACGGACCAATCAGCCCCAGCATTTT. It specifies CAWSGGRTNQPQHF.

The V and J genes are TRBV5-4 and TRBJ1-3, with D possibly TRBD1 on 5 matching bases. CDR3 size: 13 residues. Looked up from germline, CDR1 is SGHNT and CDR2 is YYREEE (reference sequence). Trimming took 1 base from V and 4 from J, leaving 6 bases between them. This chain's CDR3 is CASSLSGGNTIYF. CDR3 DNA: TGTGCCAGCAGCTTGTCAGGGGGAAACACCATATATTTT.

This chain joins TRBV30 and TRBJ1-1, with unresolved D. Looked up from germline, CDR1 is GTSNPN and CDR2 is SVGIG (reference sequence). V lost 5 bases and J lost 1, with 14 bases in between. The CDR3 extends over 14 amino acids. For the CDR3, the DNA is TGTGCCTGGCGGAATCGGCAGCCGAACACTGAAGCTTTCTTT. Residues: CAWRNRQPNTEAFF.

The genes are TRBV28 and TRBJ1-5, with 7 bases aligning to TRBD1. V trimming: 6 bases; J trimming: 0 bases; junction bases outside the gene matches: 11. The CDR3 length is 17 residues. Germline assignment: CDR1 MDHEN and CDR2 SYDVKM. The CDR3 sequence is CASRAAGTVYSNQPQHF. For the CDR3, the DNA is TGTGCCAGCAGAGCCGCCGGGACAGTCTATAGCAATCAGCCCCAGCATTTT.

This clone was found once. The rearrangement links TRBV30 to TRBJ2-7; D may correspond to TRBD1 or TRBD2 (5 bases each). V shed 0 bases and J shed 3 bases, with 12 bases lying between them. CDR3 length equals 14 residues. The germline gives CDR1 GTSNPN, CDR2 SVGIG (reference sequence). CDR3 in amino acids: CAWSVCGTDYEQYV. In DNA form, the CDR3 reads TGTGCCTGGAGTGTATGTGGGACCGACTACGAGCAGTACGTC.

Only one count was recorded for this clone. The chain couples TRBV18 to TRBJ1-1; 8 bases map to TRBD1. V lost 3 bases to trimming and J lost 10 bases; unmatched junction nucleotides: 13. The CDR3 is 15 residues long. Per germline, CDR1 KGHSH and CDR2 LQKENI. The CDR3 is CASSPNTGQARGAFF. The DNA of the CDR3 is TGTGCCAGCTCACCGAATACGGGACAGGCCCGCGGAGCTTTCTTT.

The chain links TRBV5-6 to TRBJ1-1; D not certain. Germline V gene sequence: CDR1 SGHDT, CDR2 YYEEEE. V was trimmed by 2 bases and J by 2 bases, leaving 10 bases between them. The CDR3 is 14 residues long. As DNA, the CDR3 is TGTGCCAGCAGCTTCGCGACGGGTAACACTGAAGCTTTCTTT. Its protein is CASSFATGNTEAFF.

The CDR3, as DNA: TGTGCCAGCACCCGCAGGGGTTTGAACATTCAGTACTTC. This translates into CASTRRGLNIQYF. The gene calls are TRBV7-2 and TRBJ2-4; D possibly corresponds to TRBD1 (6 bases). Trimming took off 7 bases at V and 7 bases at J, with 14 bases between the two ends. Germline V gene data show CDR1 as SGHTA and CDR2 as FQGNSA. The CDR3 contains 13 residues.

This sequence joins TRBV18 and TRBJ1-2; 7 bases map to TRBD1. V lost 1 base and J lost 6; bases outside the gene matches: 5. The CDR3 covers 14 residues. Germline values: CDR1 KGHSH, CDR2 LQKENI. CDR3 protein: CASSPLGTENGYTF. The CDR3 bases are TGTGCCAGCTCACCACTCGGGACAGAAAATGGCTACACCTTC. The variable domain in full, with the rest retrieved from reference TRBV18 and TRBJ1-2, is NAGVMQNPRHLVRRRGQEARLRCSPMKGHSHVYWYRQLPEEGLKFMVYLQKENIIDESGMPKERFSAEFPKEGPSILRIQQVVRGDSAAYFCASSPLGTENGYTFGSGTRLTVV.

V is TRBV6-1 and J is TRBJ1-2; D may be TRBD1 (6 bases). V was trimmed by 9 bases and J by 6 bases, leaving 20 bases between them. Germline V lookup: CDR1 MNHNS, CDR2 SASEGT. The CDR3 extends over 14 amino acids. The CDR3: CASHQGSLVDGYTF. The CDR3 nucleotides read TGTGCCAGTCACCAGGGGTCCTTAGTTGATGGCTACACCTTC.

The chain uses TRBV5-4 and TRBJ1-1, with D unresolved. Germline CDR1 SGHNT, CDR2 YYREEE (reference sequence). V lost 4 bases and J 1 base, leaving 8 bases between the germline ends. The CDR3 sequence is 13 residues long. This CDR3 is CASSLPPNTEAFF. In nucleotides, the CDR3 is TGTGCCAGCAGCCTACCTCCGAACACTGAAGCTTTCTTT.

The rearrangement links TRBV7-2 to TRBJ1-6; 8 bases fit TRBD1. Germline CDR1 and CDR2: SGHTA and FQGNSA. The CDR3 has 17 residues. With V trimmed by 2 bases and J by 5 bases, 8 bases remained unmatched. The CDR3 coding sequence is TGTGCCAGCAGCTTACGAGGAGGGGGACAGGATAATTCACCCCTCCACTTT. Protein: CASSLRGGGQDNSPLHF.

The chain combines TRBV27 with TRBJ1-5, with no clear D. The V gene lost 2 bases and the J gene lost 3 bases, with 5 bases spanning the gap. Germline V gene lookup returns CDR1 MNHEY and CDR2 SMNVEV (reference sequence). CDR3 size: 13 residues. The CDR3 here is CASSLRSNQPQHF. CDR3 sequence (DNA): TGTGCCAGCAGTTTAAGGTCCAATCAGCCCCAGCATTTT.

The CDR3 here is CASSPGTYNEQFF. In nucleotides, the CDR3 is TGTGCCAGTTCTCCAGGAACCTACAATGAGCAGTTCTTC. V is TRBV19 and J is TRBJ2-1; D unclear. The CDR3 loop spans 13 amino acids. Germline V gene data show CDR1 as LNHDA and CDR2 as SQIVND (reference sequence). The germline V and J ends were trimmed by 8 bases and 2 bases, with 10 bases remaining between them.

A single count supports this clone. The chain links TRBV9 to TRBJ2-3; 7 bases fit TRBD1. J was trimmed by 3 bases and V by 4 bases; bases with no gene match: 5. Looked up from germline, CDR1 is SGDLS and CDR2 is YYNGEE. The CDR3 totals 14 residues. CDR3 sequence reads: CASSPLTGTDTQYF. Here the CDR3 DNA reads TGTGCCAGCAGCCCCCTGACAGGGACAGATACGCAGTATTTT.

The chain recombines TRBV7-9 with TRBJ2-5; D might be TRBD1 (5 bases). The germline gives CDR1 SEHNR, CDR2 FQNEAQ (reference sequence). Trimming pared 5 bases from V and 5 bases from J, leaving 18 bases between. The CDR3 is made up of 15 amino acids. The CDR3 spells CASSLRGHSTETQYF. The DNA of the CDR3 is TGTGCCAGCAGCCTGAGAGGACACAGCACGGAGACCCAGTACTTC.

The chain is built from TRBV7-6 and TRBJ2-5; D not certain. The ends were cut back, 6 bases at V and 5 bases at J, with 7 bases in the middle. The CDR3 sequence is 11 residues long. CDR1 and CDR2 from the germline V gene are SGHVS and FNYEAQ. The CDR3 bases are TGTGCCAGCAGTACCGGGGAGACCCAGTACTTC. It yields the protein CASSTGETQYF.

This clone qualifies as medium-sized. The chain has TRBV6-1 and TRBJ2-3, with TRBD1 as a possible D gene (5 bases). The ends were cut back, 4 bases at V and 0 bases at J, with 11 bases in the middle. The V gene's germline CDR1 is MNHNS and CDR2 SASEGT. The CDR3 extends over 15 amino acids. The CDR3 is CASSAHQGSTDTQYF. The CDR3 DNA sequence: TGTGCCAGCAGTGCCCACCAGGGAAGCACAGATACGCAGTATTTT.

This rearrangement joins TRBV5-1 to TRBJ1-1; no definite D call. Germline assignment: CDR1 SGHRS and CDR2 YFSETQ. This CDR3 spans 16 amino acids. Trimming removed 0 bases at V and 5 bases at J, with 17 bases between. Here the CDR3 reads CASSLGGISSGTEAFF. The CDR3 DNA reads TGCGCCAGCAGCTTGGGTGGCATCTCATCGGGGACTGAAGCTTTCTTT.

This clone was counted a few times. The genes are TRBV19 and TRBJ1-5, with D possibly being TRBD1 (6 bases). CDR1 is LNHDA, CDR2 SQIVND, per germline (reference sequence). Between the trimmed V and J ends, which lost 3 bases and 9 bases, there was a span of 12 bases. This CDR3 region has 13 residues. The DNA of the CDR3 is TGTGCCAGTAGTATGAGGGGGGATCGGCCCCAGCATTTT. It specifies CASSMRGDRPQHF.